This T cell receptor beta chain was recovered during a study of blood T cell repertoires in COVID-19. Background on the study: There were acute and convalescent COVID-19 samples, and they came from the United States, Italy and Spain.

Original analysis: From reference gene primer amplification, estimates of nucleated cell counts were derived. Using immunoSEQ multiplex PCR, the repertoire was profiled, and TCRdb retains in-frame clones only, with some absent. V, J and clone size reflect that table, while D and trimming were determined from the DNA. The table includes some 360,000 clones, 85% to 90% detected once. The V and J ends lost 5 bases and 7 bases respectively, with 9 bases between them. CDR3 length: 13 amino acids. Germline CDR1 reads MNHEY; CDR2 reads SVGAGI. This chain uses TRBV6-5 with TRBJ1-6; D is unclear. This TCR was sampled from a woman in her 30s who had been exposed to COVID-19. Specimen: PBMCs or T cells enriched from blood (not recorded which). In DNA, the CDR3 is TGTGCCAGCAGTAGCCCCGGGAATTCACCCCTCCACTTT. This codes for CASSSPGNSPLHF.